Presented here are 11 T cell receptor beta chains from one specimen sequenced in a study of radiation and T cells in renal cell carcinoma. Time point noted: blood 4 weeks post-SBRT, at nephrectomy. Sample treatment: 15 Gy SBRT to primary tumor, nephrectomy 4 weeks later. Sequenced by immunoSEQ multiplex PCR; TCRdb stores in-frame clones only, minus some. The sample yields roughly 61,000 clones, roughly 80% seen once. The sample in question was blood, obtained from a patient whose treatment included radiotherapy and nephrectomy. The receptors stem from a man aged 55 to 70 with renal cell carcinoma.

The gene calls are TRBV7-3 and TRBJ2-3, with D uncertain. This CDR3 has 13 amino acids. V was pared by 4 bases and J by 2 bases, with 7 bases between. Germline CDR1 reads SGHTA; CDR2 reads FQGTGA. Here the CDR3 DNA reads TGTGCCAGCAGCTCCGCCTACACAGATACGCAGTATTTT. Translation gives CASSSAYTDTQYF.

This clone came up once. The rearrangement uses TRBV19 and TRBJ2-4; a possible D gene is TRBD1 (5 bases). The CDR3 extends over 14 amino acids. Between the trimmed V and J ends, which lost 5 bases and 2 bases, there was a span of 10 bases. The germline V gene has CDR1 LNHDA and CDR2 SQIVND (reference sequence). The CDR3 DNA sequence: TGTGCCAGTAGTCCCCAGGGTACCAAAAACATTCAGTACTTC. Its protein is CASSPQGTKNIQYF.

The V call is TRBV9, the J call TRBJ2-3, with a possible D match to TRBD1 (6 bases). The CDR3 sequence is 13 residues long. Looked up from germline, CDR1 is SGDLS and CDR2 is YYNGEE. The germline V and J ends were trimmed by 0 bases and 4 bases, with 6 bases remaining between them. In nucleotides, the CDR3 is TGTGCCAGCAGCGTAGGGGGGCCAGATACGCAGTATTTT. Encoded protein: CASSVGGPDTQYF. The entire variable domain, with the rest obtained from reference TRBV9 and TRBJ2-3, is as follows: DSGVTQTPKHLITATGQRVTLRCSPRSGDLSVYWYQQSLDQGLQFLIQYYNGEERAKGNILERFSAQQFPDLHSELNLSSLELGDSALYFCASSVGGPDTQYFGPGTRLTVL.

The chain has TRBV5-1 and TRBJ1-1; unclear D gene. The V and J ends lost 0 bases and 5 bases respectively, with 14 bases between them. This CDR3 has 15 residues. Germline lookup yields CDR1 SGHRS and CDR2 YFSETQ. The CDR3 coding sequence is TGCGCCAGCAGCTTGGCTGGGCCCGCCAAGACTGAAGCTTTCTTT. Translation: CASSLAGPAKTEAFF. Drawing the rest from reference TRBV5-1 and TRBJ1-1, the complete variable domain is KAGVTQTPRYLIKTRGQQVTLSCSPISGHRSVSWYQQTPGQGLQFLFEYFSETQRNKGNFPGRFSGRQFSNSRSEMNVSTLELGDSALYLCASSLAGPAKTEAFFGQGTRLTVV.

The chain combines TRBV27 with TRBJ1-1; the D is unclear. V dropped 2 bases and J dropped 1 base, with 5 bases sitting between them. The CDR3 extends over 13 amino acids. Germline-derived CDR1 and CDR2 are MNHEY and SMNVEV (reference sequence). CDR3 coding DNA: TGTGCCAGCAGTTTAAGTAGGAACACTGAAGCTTTCTTT. Encoded protein: CASSLSRNTEAFF.

This clone was seen only once. The chain has TRBV4-2 and TRBJ2-5; 7 bases line up with TRBD2. The V segment lost 1 base and the J segment 5 bases; nucleotides outside the gene matches: 13. The CDR3 consists of 17 residues. CDR1 LGHNA and CDR2 YNFKEQ come from the germline V gene. This chain's CDR3 is CASSQVGSGQGGETQYF. In nucleotides, the CDR3 is TGTGCCAGCAGCCAAGTTGGTTCGGGGCAGGGAGGGGAGACCCAGTACTTC.

The V gene is TRBV19, the J gene TRBJ2-1; D not certain. Trimming shortened V by 6 bases and J by 6 bases, and 12 bases separated the two germline ends. This CDR3 is 13 amino acids long. Germline lookup yields CDR1 LNHDA and CDR2 SQIVND (reference sequence). In DNA, the CDR3 is TGTGCCAGTAGAGACTCTCGGCGCAATGAGCAGTTCTTC. It codes for CASRDSRRNEQFF.

On this clone: The sample contains more than one DNA sequence encoding this CDR3. The chain combines TRBV5-1 with TRBJ1-1; 8 bases are shared with TRBD1. Germline V gene lookup returns CDR1 SGHRS and CDR2 YFSETQ. The CDR3 is 15 residues long. V was pared by 0 bases and J by 5 bases, with 6 bases of the junction left unmatched. CDR3 bases: TGCGCCAGCAGCTTGGGAGGACAGGGAGGGACTGAAGCTTTCTTT. Protein product: CASSLGGQGGTEAFF.

This chain joins TRBV30 and TRBJ2-1; a possible D gene is TRBD2 (6 bases). The V gene lost 1 base and the J gene lost 2 bases, with 9 bases spanning the gap. The CDR3 loop spans 14 amino acids. Germline assignment: CDR1 GTSNPN and CDR2 SVGIG (reference sequence). The CDR3 nucleotides read TGTGCCTGGAGTGCCCGACTAGCCTACAATGAGCAGTTCTTC. It codes for CAWSARLAYNEQFF.

The rearrangement uses TRBV12-5 and TRBJ1-1; no clear D. The CDR3 loop spans 14 amino acids. The V and J ends lost 0 bases and 7 bases respectively, with 12 bases between them. The germline gives CDR1 LGHNT, CDR2 FRNRAP. The CDR3 nucleotides are TGTGCTAGTGGTTTGGTAAATAGAGGGAATGAAGCTTTCTTT. This codes for CASGLVNRGNEAFF. Full variable domain (missing parts from reference TRBV12-5 and TRBJ1-1): DARVTQTPRHKVTEMGQEVTMRCQPILGHNTVFWYRQTMMQGLELLAYFRNRAPLDDSGMPKDRFSAEMPDATLATLKIQPSEPRDSAVYFCASGLVNRGNEAFFGQGTRLTVV.

The rearrangement uses TRBV2 and TRBJ1-5; the D is unclear. The CDR3 is 14 residues long. Germline loops: CDR1 SNHLY, CDR2 FYNNEI. Trimming took off 4 bases at V and 2 bases at J, with 9 bases between the two ends. Written as DNA, the CDR3 is TGTGCCAGCAGTGTATTGAAGGGCAATCAGCCCCAGCATTTT. This gives the protein CASSVLKGNQPQHF.